The 12 T cell receptor beta chains reported below all come from one sample, sequenced in a study of T cells after yellow fever vaccination. TCRdb re-called the 5' RACE reads with MiXCR, one entry per CDR3 protein. The repertoire holds more than 75,000 distinct CDR3 sequences, with roughly 8.2% as singletons. The sample was CD8+ T cells not binding an NS4B(214-222) dextramer, sorted from PBMCs, taken roughly 15 days after the first yellow fever vaccination. These receptor sequences come from a man aged 18 to 29 who received the YFV17D yellow fever vaccine.

The J gene is TRBJ2-3, the V gene TRBV10-2; D remains unclear. This CDR3 comprises 12 residues. Germline CDR1 WSHSY, CDR2 SAAADI. V lost 7 bases and J 6 bases, leaving 11 bases between the germline ends. CDR3 sequence reads: CASTGAGDTQYF. Written as DNA, the CDR3 is TGCGCCAGCACCGGCGCTGGGGATACGCAGTATTTT.

This clonotype has more than one count but fewer than ten. The genes are TRBV19 and TRBJ2-6, with a weak D call TRBD2 (5 bases). The germline V and J ends were trimmed by 3 bases and 2 bases, with 8 bases remaining between them. The CDR3 extends over 15 amino acids. Germline V gene data show CDR1 as LNHDA and CDR2 as SQIVND (reference sequence). CDR3 loop: CASSISGAGANVLTF. CDR3 DNA: TGTGCCAGTAGTATTTCCGGGGCTGGGGCCAACGTCCTGACTTTC. Full variable domain (outside the CDR3, taken from reference TRBV19 and TRBJ2-6): DGGITQSPKYLFRKEGQNVTLSCEQNLNHDAMYWYRQDPGQGLRLIYYSQIVNDFQKGDIAEGYSVSREKKESFPLTVTSAQKNPTAFYLCASSISGAGANVLTFGAGSRLTVL.

This clonotype was seen many times. The chain uses TRBV7-9 and TRBJ2-5; 8 bases line up with TRBD2. V lost 5 bases to trimming and J lost 5 bases; unmatched junction nucleotides: 13. The CDR3 runs to 16 residues. Germline CDR1 is SEHNR and CDR2 is FQNEAQ (reference sequence). The CDR3 loop reads CASSPWDRGGAETQYF. CDR3 DNA sequence: TGTGCCAGCAGCCCCTGGGACCGGGGGGGTGCGGAGACCCAGTACTTC.

The gene calls are TRBV4-1 and TRBJ1-1, with 10 nucleotides matching TRBD1. CDR3 length: 16 residues. Germline V CDR1 and CDR2: MGHRA, YSYEKL. V gave up 8 bases and J gave up 5 bases; unmatched junction bases: 14. CDR3 amino acids: CASAQEPGQGWTEAFF. The CDR3, as DNA: TGCGCCAGCGCACAGGAACCGGGACAGGGGTGGACTGAAGCTTTCTTT.

This clonotype has only a few counts. The rearrangement joins TRBV4-1 to TRBJ2-1; 7 positions match TRBD2. Germline CDR1 MGHRA, CDR2 YSYEKL. This CDR3 is 15 amino acids long. The V gene end was trimmed by 0 bases and the J gene end by 7 bases; junction bases not matched to a gene: 6. The CDR3 region is CASSQEVASGNEQFF. The CDR3 DNA sequence: TGCGCCAGCAGCCAAGAGGTGGCTAGCGGAAATGAGCAGTTCTTC.

V is TRBV4-3 and J is TRBJ2-3, with D perhaps matching TRBD1 (5 bases). V was cut by 1 base and J by 4 bases, with 6 bases left in between. CDR3 size: 13 residues. In germline, CDR1 is LGHNA, CDR2 YSLEER. The CDR3 here is CASSQVGADTQYF. The CDR3 coding sequence is TGCGCCAGCAGCCAAGTAGGGGCAGATACGCAGTATTTT.

The CDR3 sequence is CASSLGTDNEQFF. The CDR3 nucleotides are TGTGCCAGCAGCTTAGGGACAGACAATGAGCAGTTCTTC. The chain joins TRBV7-9 to TRBJ2-1; D is possibly TRBD1 (6 bases). Germline values: CDR1 SEHNR, CDR2 FQNEAQ (reference sequence). Trimming left V 1 base short and J 5 bases short, with 6 bases between. This CDR3 comprises 13 residues.

This chain links TRBV24-1 with TRBJ1-5; D is possibly TRBD1 (6 bases). Trimming cost V 4 bases and J 4 bases, with 10 bases left between them. Germline values: CDR1 KGHDR, CDR2 SFDVKD. CDR3 length: 14 amino acids. The CDR3, as DNA: TGTGCCACCAGTGACCGGACAGATAATCAGCCCCAGCATTTT. It codes for CATSDRTDNQPQHF.

The chain recombines TRBV10-2 with TRBJ1-1; D possibly corresponds to TRBD1 (6 bases). CDR1 WSHSY and CDR2 SAAADI come from the germline V gene. CDR3 size: 13 residues. The V and J ends lost 3 bases and 8 bases respectively, with 13 bases between them. The CDR3 nucleotides are TGCGCCAGCAGTGAAAGTTGGGGACACGAAGCTTTCTTT. It yields the protein CASSESWGHEAFF.

CDR3: CATPVREQYV. CDR3 in DNA: TGTGCCACCCCGGTGCGCGAGCAGTACGTC. The chain is built from TRBV19 and TRBJ2-7; D remains unclear. Deletions cut 10 bases from V and 6 bases from J, with 10 bases between. Germline V gene sequence: CDR1 LNHDA, CDR2 SQIVND (reference sequence). This CDR3 region has 10 residues.

The CDR3 nucleotides are TGTGCCAGCAGTGAAGTCAGCAGCTACTATGGCTACACCTTC. Translating gives CASSEVSSYYGYTF. The chain links TRBV6-1 to TRBJ1-2; D remains unclear. Germline-derived CDR1 and CDR2 are MNHNS and SASEGT. The CDR3 is made up of 14 amino acids. Trimming shortened V by 1 base and J by 3 bases, and 9 bases separated the two germline ends.

Concerning this clonotype: A much larger clone differs by one base, so this may be a read error. This sequence joins TRBV6-5 and TRBJ2-3; D gene unclear. Germline V gene sequence: CDR1 MNHEY, CDR2 SVGAGI. There are 12 residues in the CDR3. DNA for the CDR3: TGTGCCTCGTACAGTAGCATAGATACGCAGTATTTT. Translating it yields CASYSSIDTQYF.